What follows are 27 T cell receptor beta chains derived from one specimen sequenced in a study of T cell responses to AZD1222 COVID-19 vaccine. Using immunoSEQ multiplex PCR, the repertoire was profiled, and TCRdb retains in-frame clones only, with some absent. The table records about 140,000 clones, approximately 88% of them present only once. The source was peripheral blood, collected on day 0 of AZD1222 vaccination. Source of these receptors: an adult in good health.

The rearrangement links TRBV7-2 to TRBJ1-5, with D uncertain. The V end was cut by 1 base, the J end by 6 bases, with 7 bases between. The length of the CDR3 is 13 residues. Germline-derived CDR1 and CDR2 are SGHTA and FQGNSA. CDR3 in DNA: TGTGCCAGCAGCTTAGGGGTCAGTCAGCCCCAGCATTTT. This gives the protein CASSLGVSQPQHF.

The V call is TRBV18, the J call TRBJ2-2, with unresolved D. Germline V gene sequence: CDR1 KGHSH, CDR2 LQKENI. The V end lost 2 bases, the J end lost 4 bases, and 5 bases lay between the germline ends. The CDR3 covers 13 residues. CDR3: CASSPGVTGELFF. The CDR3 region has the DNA TGTGCCAGCTCACCAGGGGTCACCGGGGAGCTGTTTTTT.

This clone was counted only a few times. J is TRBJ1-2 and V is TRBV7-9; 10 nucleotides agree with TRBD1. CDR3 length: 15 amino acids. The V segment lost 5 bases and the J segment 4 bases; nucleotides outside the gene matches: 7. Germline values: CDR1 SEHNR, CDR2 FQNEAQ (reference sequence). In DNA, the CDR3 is TGTGCCAGCAGCCTCCGGGACAGGGGCCGCTATGGCTACACCTTC. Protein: CASSLRDRGRYGYTF.

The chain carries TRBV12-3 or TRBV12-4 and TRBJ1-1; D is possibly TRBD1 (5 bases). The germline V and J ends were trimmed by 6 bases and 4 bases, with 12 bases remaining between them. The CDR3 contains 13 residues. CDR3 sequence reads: CASRYGTGTEAFF. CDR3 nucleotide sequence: TGTGCCAGCAGATACGGGACGGGCACTGAAGCTTTCTTT.

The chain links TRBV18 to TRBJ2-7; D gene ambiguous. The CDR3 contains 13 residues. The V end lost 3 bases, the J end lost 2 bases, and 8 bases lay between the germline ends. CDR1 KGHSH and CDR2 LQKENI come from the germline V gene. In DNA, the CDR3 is TGTGCCAGCTCACCCGCTCTACCCTACGAGCAGTACTTC. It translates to CASSPALPYEQYF. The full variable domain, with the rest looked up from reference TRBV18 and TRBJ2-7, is NAGVMQNPRHLVRRRGQEARLRCSPMKGHSHVYWYRQLPEEGLKFMVYLQKENIIDESGMPKERFSAEFPKEGPSILRIQQVVRGDSAAYFCASSPALPYEQYFGPGTRLTVT.

The CDR3 region is CASSLVVLAANTGELFF. DNA of the CDR3: TGTGCCAGCAGCTTAGTGGTATTAGCGGCTAACACCGGGGAGCTGTTTTTT. This chain links TRBV7-2 with TRBJ2-2; possible D gene TRBD2, 6 bases. Germline-derived CDR1 and CDR2 are SGHTA and FQGNSA. The CDR3 spans 17 residues. Trimming took 1 base from V and 2 from J, leaving 14 bases between them. Filled out from reference TRBV7-2 and TRBJ2-2, the complete variable domain reads GAGVSQSPSNKVTEKGKDVELRCDPISGHTALYWYRQSLGQGLEFLIYFQGNSAPDKSGLPSDRFSAERTGGSVSTLTIQRTQQEDSAVYLCASSLVVLAANTGELFFGEGSRLTVL.

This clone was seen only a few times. CDR3 region: CASQGEVGWGYTF. The CDR3 DNA reads TGTGCCAGTCAGGGGGAGGTTGGTTGGGGCTACACCTTC. The V gene is TRBV2, the J gene TRBJ1-2, with 7 bases aligning to TRBD1. This CDR3 spans 13 amino acids. Germline loops: CDR1 SNHLY, CDR2 FYNNEI. J was trimmed by 8 bases and V by 9 bases; bases with no gene match: 12. Based on the CDR3 plus reference TRBV2 and TRBJ1-2, the full variable domain is EPEVTQTPSHQVTQMGQEVILRCVPISNHLYFYWYRQILGQKVEFLVSFYNNEISEKSEIFDDQFSVERPDGSNFTLKIRSTKLEDSAMYFCASQGEVGWGYTFGSGTRLTVV.

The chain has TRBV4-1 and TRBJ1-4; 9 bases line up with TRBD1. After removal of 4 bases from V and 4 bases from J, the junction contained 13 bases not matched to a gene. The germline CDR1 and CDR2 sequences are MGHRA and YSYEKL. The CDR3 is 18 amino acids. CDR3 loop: CASSRRLLRDRDNEKLFF. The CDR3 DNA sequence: TGCGCCAGCAGCCGGAGACTCCTCCGGGACAGGGATAATGAAAAACTGTTTTTT.

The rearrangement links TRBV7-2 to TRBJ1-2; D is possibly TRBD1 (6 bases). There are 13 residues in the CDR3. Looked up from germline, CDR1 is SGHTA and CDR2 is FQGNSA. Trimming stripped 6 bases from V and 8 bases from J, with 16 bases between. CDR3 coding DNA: TGTGCCAGCAGTCACGCACGGGGGCCCGGCTACACCTTC. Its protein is CASSHARGPGYTF.

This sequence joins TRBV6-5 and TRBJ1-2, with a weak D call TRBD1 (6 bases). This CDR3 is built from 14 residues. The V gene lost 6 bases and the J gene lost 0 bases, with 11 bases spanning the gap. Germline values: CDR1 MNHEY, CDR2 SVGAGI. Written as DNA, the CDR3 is TGTGCCAGCAGAAAACAGGGTACTAACTATGGCTACACCTTC. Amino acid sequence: CASRKQGTNYGYTF.

In DNA, the CDR3 is TGTGCCAGCAGCTTATCATGGGGCAGGAATCAGCCCCAGCATTTT. This sequence encodes CASSLSWGRNQPQHF. This rearrangement joins TRBV7-2 to TRBJ1-5, with D perhaps TRBD1 (5 bases). CDR1 and CDR2 (germline): SGHTA, FQGNSA. The CDR3 is 15 residues long. V lost 2 bases to trimming and J lost 4 bases, with 12 bases between them.

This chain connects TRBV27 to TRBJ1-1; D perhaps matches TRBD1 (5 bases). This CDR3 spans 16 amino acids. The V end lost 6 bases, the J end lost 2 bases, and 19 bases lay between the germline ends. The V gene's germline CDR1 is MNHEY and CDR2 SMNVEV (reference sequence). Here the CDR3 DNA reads TGTGCCAGCAGAAACCCCCTGGGTTGGGGCAACACTGAAGCTTTCTTT. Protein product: CASRNPLGWGNTEAFF.

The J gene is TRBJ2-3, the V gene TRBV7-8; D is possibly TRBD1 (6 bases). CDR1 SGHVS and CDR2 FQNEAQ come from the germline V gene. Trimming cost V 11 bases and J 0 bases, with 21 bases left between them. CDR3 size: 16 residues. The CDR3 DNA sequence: TGTGCCGCCAGCAGCCGGGAAGGGGGTAGCACAGATACGCAGTATTTT. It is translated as CAASSREGGSTDTQYF. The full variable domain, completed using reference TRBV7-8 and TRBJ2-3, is GAGVSQSPRYKVAKRGQDVALRCDPISGHVSLFWYQQALGQGPEFLTYFQNEAQLDKSGLPSDRFFAERPEGSVSTLKIQRTQQEDSAVYLCAASSREGGSTDTQYFGPGTRLTVL.

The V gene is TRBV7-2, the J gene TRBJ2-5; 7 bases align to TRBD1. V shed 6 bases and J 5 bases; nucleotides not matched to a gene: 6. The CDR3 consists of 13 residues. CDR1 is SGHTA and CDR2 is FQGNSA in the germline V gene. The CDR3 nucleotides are TGTGCCAGCAGTTCGAACAGGGGTGAGACCCAGTACTTC. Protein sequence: CASSSNRGETQYF.

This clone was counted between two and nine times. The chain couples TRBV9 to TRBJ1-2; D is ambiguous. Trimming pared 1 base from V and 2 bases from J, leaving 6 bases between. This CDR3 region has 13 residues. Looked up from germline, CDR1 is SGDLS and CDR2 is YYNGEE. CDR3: CASSVSRNYGYTF. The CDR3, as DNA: TGTGCCAGCAGCGTATCACGAAACTATGGCTACACCTTC.

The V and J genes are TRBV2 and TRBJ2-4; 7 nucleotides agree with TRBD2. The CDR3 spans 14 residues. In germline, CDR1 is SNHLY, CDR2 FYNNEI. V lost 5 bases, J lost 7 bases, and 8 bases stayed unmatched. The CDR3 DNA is TGTGCCAGCAGTCGGCGGGGAGGGTTGAACATTCAGTACTTC. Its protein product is CASSRRGGLNIQYF.

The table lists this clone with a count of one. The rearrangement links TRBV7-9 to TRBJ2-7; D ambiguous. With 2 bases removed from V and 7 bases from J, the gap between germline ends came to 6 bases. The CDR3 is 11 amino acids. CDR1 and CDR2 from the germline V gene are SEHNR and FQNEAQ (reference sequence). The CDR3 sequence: CASSLKLEQYF. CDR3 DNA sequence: TGTGCCAGCAGCTTAAAGCTTGAGCAGTACTTC. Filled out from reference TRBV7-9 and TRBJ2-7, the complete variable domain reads DTGVSQNPRHKITKRGQNVTFRCDPISEHNRLYWYRQTLGQGPEFLTYFQNEAQLEKSRLLSDRFSAERPKGSFSTLEIQRTEQGDSAMYLCASSLKLEQYFGPGTRLTVT.

The chain's CDR3 is CATSRQGGRYEQYF. The CDR3 DNA is TGTGCCACCAGCAGACAGGGCGGTAGATACGAGCAGTACTTC. The J gene is TRBJ2-7, the V gene TRBV15; D is perhaps TRBD1 (5 bases). V was cut by 2 bases and J by 4 bases, with 12 bases left in between. There are 14 residues in the CDR3. Looked up from germline, CDR1 is LNHNV and CDR2 is YYDKDF (reference sequence).

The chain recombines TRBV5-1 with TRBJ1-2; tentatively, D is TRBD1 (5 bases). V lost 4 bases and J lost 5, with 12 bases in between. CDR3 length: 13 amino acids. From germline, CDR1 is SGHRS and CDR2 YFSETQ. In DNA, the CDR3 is TGCGCCAGCAGCGACCTGGGGGATTATGGCTACACCTTC. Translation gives CASSDLGDYGYTF.

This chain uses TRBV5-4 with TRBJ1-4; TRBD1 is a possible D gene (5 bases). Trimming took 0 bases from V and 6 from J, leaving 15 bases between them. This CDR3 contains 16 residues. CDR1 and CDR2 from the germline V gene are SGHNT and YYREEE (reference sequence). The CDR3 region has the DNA TGTGCCAGCAGCTTGGATTTCGGACACGGGGATGAAAAACTGTTTTTT. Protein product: CASSLDFGHGDEKLFF.

The CDR3 DNA reads TGTGCCAGCAGCTTAGGTCCGGGACAGGACTATGGCTACACCTTC. It encodes CASSLGPGQDYGYTF. The gene calls are TRBV13 and TRBJ1-2, with 8 bases matching TRBD1. Germline values: CDR1 PRHDT, CDR2 FYEKMQ (reference sequence). J lost 3 bases, V lost 0 bases, and 3 bases had no gene match. The CDR3 has 15 amino acids.

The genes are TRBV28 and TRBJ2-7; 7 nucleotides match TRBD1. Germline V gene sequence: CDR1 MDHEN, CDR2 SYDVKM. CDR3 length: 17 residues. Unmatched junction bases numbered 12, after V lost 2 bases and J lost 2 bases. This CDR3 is CASSLDKYGTEAYEQYF. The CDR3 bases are TGTGCCAGCAGTTTAGATAAGTACGGGACAGAGGCCTACGAGCAGTACTTC.

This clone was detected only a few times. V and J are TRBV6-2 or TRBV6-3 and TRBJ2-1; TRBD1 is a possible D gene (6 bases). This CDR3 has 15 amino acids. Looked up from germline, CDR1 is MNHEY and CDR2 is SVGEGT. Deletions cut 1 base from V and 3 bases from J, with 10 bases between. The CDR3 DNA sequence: TGTGCCAGCAGTTACTGGACAGCGATCTACAATGAGCAGTTCTTC. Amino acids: CASSYWTAIYNEQFF.

The CDR3 sequence: CASSLRGTSGRNEQFF. The CDR3 region has the DNA TGCGCCAGCAGCTTGCGCGGGACTAGCGGGAGAAATGAGCAGTTCTTC. The chain recombines TRBV5-1 with TRBJ2-1; TRBD2 agrees at 14 bases. The CDR3 is 16 residues long. After removal of 1 base from V and 7 bases from J, the junction contained 4 bases not matched to a gene. The germline CDR1 and CDR2 sequences are SGHRS and YFSETQ.

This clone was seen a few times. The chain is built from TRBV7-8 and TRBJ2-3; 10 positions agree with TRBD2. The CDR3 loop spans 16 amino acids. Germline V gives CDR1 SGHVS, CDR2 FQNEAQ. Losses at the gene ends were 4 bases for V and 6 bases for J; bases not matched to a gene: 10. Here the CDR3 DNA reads TGTGCCAGCAGCTCCCCGGGACTAGCGAGGGCCGATACGCAGTATTTT. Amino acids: CASSSPGLARADTQYF. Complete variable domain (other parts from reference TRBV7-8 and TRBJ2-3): GAGVSQSPRYKVAKRGQDVALRCDPISGHVSLFWYQQALGQGPEFLTYFQNEAQLDKSGLPSDRFFAERPEGSVSTLKIQRTQQEDSAVYLCASSSPGLARADTQYFGPGTRLTVL.

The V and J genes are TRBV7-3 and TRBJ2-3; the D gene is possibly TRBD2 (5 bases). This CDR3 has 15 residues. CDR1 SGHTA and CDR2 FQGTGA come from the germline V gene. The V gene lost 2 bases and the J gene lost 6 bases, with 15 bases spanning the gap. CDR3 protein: CASSLGWIGGDTQYF. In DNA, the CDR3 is TGTGCCAGCAGCTTAGGGTGGATAGGAGGTGATACGCAGTATTTT.

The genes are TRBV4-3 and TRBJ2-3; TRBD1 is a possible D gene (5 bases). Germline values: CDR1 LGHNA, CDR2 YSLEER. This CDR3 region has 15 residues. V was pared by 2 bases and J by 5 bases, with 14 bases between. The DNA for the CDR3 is TGCGCCAGCAGCCAACACTCAGGGTTGGAAGATACGCAGTATTTT. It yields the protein CASSQHSGLEDTQYF.